This record looks at one T cell receptor beta chain sequence and its context. This clone was seen just once. The antigen this receptor binds is unknown. Nothing much larger sits one base from this clone, and base qualities are not available. The immunoSEQ hsTCRB v3.0 assay was used at survey level resolution for TRB variable region sequencing. The target sequencing depth for TRB was roughly 35,000-55,000 T-cell genomes per sample. An Illumina MiSeq with a v3 150-cycle kit was used to sequence the pooled TRB libraries. On the study's bioinformatics: Repertoire analysis was performed in R inside a reproducible Nextflow workflow that covered QC, data transformation and analysis. LymphoSeq2, an R package for exploring AIRR-Seq data, was used to implement the custom analyses. After excluding a handful of samples that yielded fewer than 5000 total TRB sequences, 188 HIV repertoires remained for analysis. Among the 180 to 200 HIV repertoires that were kept, some 61 were collected before ART initiation and more than 120 were collected after ART initiation. Repertoires were downsampled to 5000 TRB nucleotide sequences, with summary statistics averaged over 100 downsampling iterations. The analysis kept only TRB sequences whose CDR3 regions were at least seven amino acids long. Diversity was measured with a Shannon entropy-derived clonality score and the Gini coefficient. In repertoire networks, the top 5000 CDR3 amino acid sequences were linked whenever an edit distance of one separated two sequences. GLIPH2 predicted antigen specificity groups and MHC restriction for TRB CDR3 amino acid sequences. To flag known associations with CMV, EBV, HIV or tissue antigens, CDR3 amino acid sequences were compared against VDJdb and McPAS-TCR. Pre-ART, post-ART and control groups were compared with Wilcoxon signed-rank tests and Holm-Bonferroni correction. The source is immuneACCESS, and TCRdb retained only in-frame sequences with V and J called. Part of the clones is not carried over; for the studies checked, unresolved V genes explain less than half of this, and the remainder is unexplained. V, J and clone size reflect that table, while D and trimming were determined from the DNA. The sample includes about 34,000 clones, with around 90% observed a single time. 10% to 15% of the sample goes to the ten largest clones.

The entry originates in a study of long-term antiretroviral therapy in people with HIV (dated by TCRdb to between 2021 and 2022). For context, the study as a whole: The earliest samples were collected approximately a decade before the 2015 WHO recommendation for immediate ART, a period when ART was typically delayed until CD4 counts fell. No cross-contamination during QIAcube processing turned up in test extractions that ran a monoclonal T-cell line alongside 25 to 35 polyclonal samples. A retrospective serial study tested whether ART initiation and durable HIV suppression were associated with changes in peripheral blood TRB repertoire composition and diversity. Among the approximately 30 participants with HIV, about 11 were female. The cohort contributed roughly 200 cryopreserved PBMC samples from 30 adults with confirmed HIV infection, collected serially over a mean of approximately 6 years (range 1-12). Summary of the overall study and its limitations: HIV repertoires had narrower CDR3 length ranges than controls, and the network structure suggested an antigen-experienced repertoire that shifted only slightly toward naive after ART. The repertoire was dominated across all time points by expanded TRB clones identified before ART initiation, although this dominance was seen to fluctuate and to decrease in many PLHIV after ART. The samples were dated from about 2004 to 2018, and the ART regimens that were used may be less effective than current ART regimens. Starting ART was linked to a significant rise in TRB diversity, yet even with long-term ART the diversity remained significantly lower than in transplant donor controls. Limited PBMC availability meant only the TCR beta chain was sequenced, without alpha chain pairing. Because pre-ART samples had limited cell numbers, unsorted PBMC were profiled rather than sorted CD4+ and CD8+ T cells. Inferences about post-ART repertoire changes are limited because no data were available on ART adherence, viral resistance or therapy changes.

Participants were included only if at least one PBMC sample before ART initiation and at least two post-ART samples were available. Every participant with HIV received treatment in the United States of America. Before DNA extraction, cryopreserved samples containing about 0.9-10 million PBMC were thawed and washed. At the time of the earliest PBMC sample, participants with HIV were aged between about 23 and 54 years. Each participant contributed PBMC samples from 1-4 timepoints before ART initiation and 2-8 timepoints after ART initiation, with a median of 7 samples. For every participant, serial HIV viral load, CD4+ T-cell count, ART history and demographic data were obtained. A Qiagen kit on a QIAcube was used to extract genomic DNA from unsorted PBMC, with samples processed in batches of 12. CDR1 SGHTS and CDR2 YDEGEE are derived from the germline V gene. The CDR3 has 15 amino acids, counting the end cysteine and phenylalanine. Kept here is only the CDR3 DNA, which spans 45 bases and is read in frame from base 1. V sheds 9 bases and J sheds 4 bases, leaving 22 bases between their ends.

This sequence uses TRBV5-8 and TRBJ1-1; there is no confident call for the D gene. Sequencing was performed on unsorted PBMCs, taken 1.1 years after starting antiretroviral therapy. This TCR was recovered from a man aged 18 to 29 with HIV. The sequence in DNA is TGTGCCACCTCACCAGGTCCTTTTATTGCCACTGAAGCTTTCTTT. It encodes CATSPGPFIATEAFF.